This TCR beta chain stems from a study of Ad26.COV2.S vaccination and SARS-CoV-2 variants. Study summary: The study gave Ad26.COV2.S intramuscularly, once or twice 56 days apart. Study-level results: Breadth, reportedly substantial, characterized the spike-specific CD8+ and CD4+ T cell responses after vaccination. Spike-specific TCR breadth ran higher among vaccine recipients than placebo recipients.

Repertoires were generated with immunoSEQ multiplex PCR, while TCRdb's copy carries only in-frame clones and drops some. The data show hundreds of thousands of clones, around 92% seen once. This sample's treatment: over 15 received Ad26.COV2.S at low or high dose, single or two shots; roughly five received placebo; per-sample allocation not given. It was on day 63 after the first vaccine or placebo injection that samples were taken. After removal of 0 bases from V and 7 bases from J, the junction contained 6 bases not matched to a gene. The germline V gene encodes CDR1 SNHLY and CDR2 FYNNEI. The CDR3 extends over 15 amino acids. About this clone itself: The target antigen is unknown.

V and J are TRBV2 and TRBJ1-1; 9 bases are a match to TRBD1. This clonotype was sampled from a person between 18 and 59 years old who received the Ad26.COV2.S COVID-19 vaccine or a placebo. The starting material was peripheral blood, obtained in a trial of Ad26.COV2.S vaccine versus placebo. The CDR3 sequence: CASSEAPGQGFEAFF. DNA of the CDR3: TGTGCCAGCAGTGAAGCCCCGGGACAGGGTTTTGAAGCTTTCTTT.